This TCR beta chain is from a study of shared clonotypes between healthy human individuals. The table came from immunoSEQ multiplex PCR; TCRdb's copy has only in-frame clones and leaves some out. The sample includes around 1.4 million clones, around 98.5% of them seen just once. About this clone itself: What it binds is unknown.

Study-level results: A few donors shared roughly 5% of their naive CD4 clonotypes.

This TCR was sampled from a man aged 30 to 45 in good health. Material for sequencing was naive CD4+ T cells sorted from blood. The subset here: CD45RA+ positively selected.

CDR3 bases: TGTGCCAGCTCACCTATGGGGAGCTCTGGAAACACCATATATTTT. Translated: CASSPMGSSGNTIYF. This rearrangement joins TRBV18 to TRBJ1-3, with D uncertain. The length of the CDR3 is 15 residues. CDR1 is KGHSH, CDR2 LQKENI, per germline. V was cut by 3 bases and J by 0 bases, with 9 bases left in between.